The 21 T cell receptor beta chains below were found in one sample sequenced in a study of blood T cell repertoires in COVID-19. The repertoire was sequenced with immunoSEQ multiplex PCR; TCRdb's copy has only in-frame clones and lacks some. Of approximately 240,000 clones in the sample, 75% to 85% were seen once. Sample: peripheral blood. These receptors all stem from a woman aged 25-40 years with COVID-19, enrolled during active disease.

The chain is built from TRBV10-3 and TRBJ2-1, with TRBD2 matching over 14 bases. V was pared by 4 bases and J by 6 bases, with 8 bases of the junction left unmatched. CDR3 length: 17 residues. Germline lookup yields CDR1 ENHRY and CDR2 SYGVKD. CDR3 sequence reads: CAISVLTSGGASNEQFF. DNA of the CDR3: TGTGCCATCAGTGTTTTGACTAGCGGGGGGGCGAGCAATGAGCAGTTCTTC.

The count of this clone is one. The chain employs TRBV13 and TRBJ2-3; the D gene is possibly TRBD2 (6 bases). Germline V CDR1 and CDR2: PRHDT, FYEKMQ (reference sequence). The CDR3 sequence is 15 residues long. Trimming pared 1 base from V and 0 bases from J, leaving 8 bases between. CDR3 in amino acids: CASSLAGTSTDTQYF. CDR3 bases: TGTGCCAGCAGCTTAGCCGGGACTAGCACAGATACGCAGTATTTT. The full variable domain, its missing parts supplied by reference TRBV13 and TRBJ2-3, is AAGVIQSPRHLIKEKRETATLKCYPIPRHDTVYWYQQGPGQDPQFLISFYEKMQSDKGSIPDRFSAQQFSDYHSELNMSSLELGDSALYFCASSLAGTSTDTQYFGPGTRLTVL.

The rearrangement uses TRBV4-3 and TRBJ2-2, with D unresolved. V was pared by 0 bases and J by 3 bases, with 8 bases between. Germline V gene sequence: CDR1 LGHNA, CDR2 YSLEER. The CDR3 is made up of 15 amino acids. Written as DNA, the CDR3 is TGCGCCAGCAGCCAAGATAGCATTTACACCGGGGAGCTGTTTTTT. Translating gives CASSQDSIYTGELFF.

This chain joins TRBV5-6 and TRBJ1-4; D is perhaps TRBD1 (5 bases). The CDR3 consists of 14 residues. V lost 3 bases to trimming and J lost 4 bases, with 10 bases between them. Germline CDR1 and CDR2: SGHDT and YYEEEE. The CDR3 bases are TGTGCCAGCAGCTCCCAGGGAATTAATGAAAAACTGTTTTTT. This gives the protein CASSSQGINEKLFF.

The chain links TRBV3-1 (or the pseudogene TRBV3-2) to TRBJ2-3; 11 bases agree with TRBD2. CDR1 LGHDT and CDR2 YNNKEL come from the germline V gene (reference sequence). The V gene end was trimmed by 0 bases and the J gene end by 8 bases; junction bases not matched to a gene: 10. The CDR3 is 17 residues long. The CDR3 nucleotides read TGTGCCAGCAGCCAAGATGTGGTTAGCGGGGGGGCGGGTACGCAGTATTTT. This sequence encodes CASSQDVVSGGAGTQYF.

V usage is TRBV7-9 and J usage is TRBJ2-7; TRBD2 matches 7 bases. The CDR3 totals 13 residues. The germline gives CDR1 SEHNR, CDR2 FQNEAQ (reference sequence). Trimming removed 5 bases from V and 3 bases from J; junction bases left unmatched: 4. The CDR3 here is CASSSRDYYEQYF. The CDR3 bases are TGTGCCAGCAGCAGCCGGGACTACTACGAGCAGTACTTC. Full variable domain (missing parts from reference TRBV7-9 and TRBJ2-7): DTGVSQNPRHKITKRGQNVTFRCDPISEHNRLYWYRQTLGQGPEFLTYFQNEAQLEKSRLLSDRFSAERPKGSFSTLEIQRTEQGDSAMYLCASSSRDYYEQYFGPGTRLTVT.

This clone was seen only a few times. For the CDR3, the DNA is TGTGCCAGCAGATACAGCAGTGAGGGCTACACCTTC. Its protein product is CASRYSSEGYTF. The V and J genes are TRBV2 and TRBJ1-2; D is undetermined. V was clipped by 6 bases and J by 8 bases, with 13 bases between them. Germline V gene data show CDR1 as SNHLY and CDR2 as FYNNEI. The CDR3 is 12 amino acids. Variable domain in full (rest from reference TRBV2 and TRBJ1-2): EPEVTQTPSHQVTQMGQEVILRCVPISNHLYFYWYRQILGQKVEFLVSFYNNEISEKSEIFDDQFSVERPDGSNFTLKIRSTKLEDSAMYFCASRYSSEGYTFGSGTRLTVV.

This clone was recorded once. The gene calls are TRBV6-2 or TRBV6-3 and TRBJ2-7, with 8 positions matching TRBD1. Per the germline V gene, CDR1 is MNHEY and CDR2 is SVGEGT. The V gene end was trimmed by 6 bases and the J gene end by 2 bases; junction bases not matched to a gene: 6. The CDR3 sequence is 14 residues long. The chain's CDR3 is CASSDMDRAYEQYF. The CDR3 nucleotides read TGTGCCAGCAGCGATATGGACAGGGCCTACGAGCAGTACTTC.

The V call is TRBV6-6, the J call TRBJ1-3; TRBD1 matches 8 bases. Germline trimming cut 5 bases from V and 3 bases from J; bases unmatched to any gene: 6. The CDR3 spans 15 residues. Germline V lookup: CDR1 MNHNY, CDR2 SVGAGI (reference sequence). The CDR3 nucleotides read TGTGCCAGCAGTAGTGACAGGGGCGGTGGAAACACCATATATTTT. It yields the protein CASSSDRGGGNTIYF.

This rearrangement joins TRBV19 to TRBJ1-1; maybe TRBD1 (5 bases). V was shortened by 6 bases and J by 5 bases, with 16 bases between the two germline ends. Germline V gene data show CDR1 as LNHDA and CDR2 as SQIVND (reference sequence). The CDR3 is 14 residues long. The chain's CDR3 is CASRKSGRGTEAFF. The CDR3 coding sequence is TGTGCCAGTAGGAAATCCGGAAGGGGAACTGAAGCTTTCTTT.

The rearrangement links TRBV5-1 to TRBJ1-1; 8 bases fit TRBD1. The ends lost 0 bases at V and 3 bases at J; junction bases unmatched: 10. Germline loops: CDR1 SGHRS, CDR2 YFSETQ. The CDR3 has 17 residues. Here the CDR3 DNA reads TGCGCCAGCAGCTTGGCAGGGGGCTGGGGTGTGGACACTGAAGCTTTCTTT. Translating gives CASSLAGGWGVDTEAFF.

The chain links TRBV28 to TRBJ2-7, with a tentative D call TRBD1 (5 bases). This CDR3 is built from 17 residues. V lost 3 bases to trimming and J lost 0 bases, with 18 bases between them. Germline V CDR1 and CDR2: MDHEN, SYDVKM. CDR3 loop: CASSFWDRGTGSYEQYF. The CDR3 nucleotides read TGTGCCAGCAGTTTTTGGGATAGGGGTACCGGCTCCTACGAGCAGTACTTC.

The rearrangement joins TRBV3-1 (or the pseudogene TRBV3-2) to TRBJ1-2, with D perhaps matching TRBD1 (6 bases). CDR3 size: 13 residues. V lost 6 bases and J 6 bases, leaving 14 bases between the germline ends. Germline V gives CDR1 LGHDT, CDR2 YNNKEL (reference sequence). CDR3 region: CASSKGGEDGYTF. In DNA form, the CDR3 reads TGTGCCAGCAGTAAGGGGGGGGAGGATGGCTACACCTTC.

The chain is built from TRBV5-6 and TRBJ2-1, with TRBD2 matching over 8 bases. V shed 0 bases, J shed 7 bases, and the junction held 15 bases outside the gene matches. The CDR3 is 18 residues long. The V gene's germline CDR1 is SGHDT and CDR2 YYEEEE. Written as DNA, the CDR3 is TGTGCCAGCAGCTTGGGGCTAGCGGGCCATCCCCAGGGGAATGAGCAGTTCTTC. Translation: CASSLGLAGHPQGNEQFF. The full variable domain, completed using reference TRBV5-6 and TRBJ2-1, is DAGVTQSPTHLIKTRGQQVTLRCSPKSGHDTVSWYQQALGQGPQFIFQYYEEEERQRGNFPDRFSGHQFPNYSSELNVNALLLGDSALYLCASSLGLAGHPQGNEQFFGPGTRLTVL.

This clone occurred a few times. This chain connects TRBV4-3 to TRBJ2-1, with 13 nucleotides matching TRBD2. Per germline, CDR1 LGHNA and CDR2 YSLEER. The CDR3 contains 15 residues. V lost 0 bases, J lost 14 bases, and 7 bases stayed unmatched. The CDR3 loop reads CASSQDPTSGRDKFF. DNA for the CDR3: TGCGCCAGCAGCCAAGATCCCACTAGCGGGAGGGACAAGTTCTTC.

This chain connects TRBV5-6 to TRBJ1-2, with 7 bases fitting TRBD1. This CDR3 has 14 amino acids. CDR1 is SGHDT and CDR2 is YYEEEE in the germline V gene. V lost 2 bases and J lost 4; bases outside the gene matches: 5. DNA for the CDR3: TGTGCCAGCAGCTTCCGGACAGGCTCCTATGGCTACACCTTC. Amino acids: CASSFRTGSYGYTF.

The rearrangement joins TRBV20-1 to TRBJ1-2; TRBD1 might be the D (6 bases). Germline V gene sequence: CDR1 DFQATT, CDR2 SNEGSKA (reference sequence). The CDR3 covers 12 residues. Trimming took off 3 bases at V and 7 bases at J, with 12 bases between the two ends. The chain's CDR3 is CSASHRVGGYTF. CDR3 bases: TGCAGTGCTAGTCACAGGGTGGGTGGCTACACCTTC.

V and J are TRBV5-1 and TRBJ2-3; 8 bases map to TRBD2. From germline, CDR1 is SGHRS and CDR2 YFSETQ. This CDR3 has 15 amino acids. With V trimmed by 1 base and J by 4 bases, 5 bases remained unmatched. The CDR3 region has the DNA TGCGCCAGCAGCTTGCAGCGGGAGAGGGCAGATACGCAGTATTTT. Protein: CASSLQRERADTQYF.

This chain connects TRBV30 to TRBJ2-7; D gene unclear. V gave up 0 bases and J gave up 7 bases, with 13 bases separating them. Germline loops: CDR1 GTSNPN, CDR2 SVGIG (reference sequence). The CDR3 covers 13 residues. CDR3 loop: CAWSVNLALEQYF. The DNA of the CDR3 is TGTGCCTGGAGTGTAAATTTAGCTCTTGAGCAGTACTTC.

The chain carries TRBV11-3 and TRBJ2-7; 10 positions agree with TRBD2. The CDR3 runs to 13 residues. Looked up from germline, CDR1 is SGHNT and CDR2 is YENEEA. Unmatched junction bases numbered 4, after V lost 5 bases and J lost 6 bases. CDR3 nucleotides: TGTGCCAGCAGCCGACTAGCGGGCGGCGAGCAGTACTTC. This gives the protein CASSRLAGGEQYF.

V and J are TRBV5-6 and TRBJ1-2, with TRBD1 matching over 12 bases. The junction had 3 bases not matched to a gene; V was cut back by 4 bases and J by 8 bases. Per the germline V gene, CDR1 is SGHDT and CDR2 is YYEEEE. The CDR3 consists of 13 residues. The CDR3 DNA reads TGTGCCAGCAGCGGGGACAGGGGGCAAGGCTACACCTTC. Its translation is CASSGDRGQGYTF. Complete variable domain (other parts from reference TRBV5-6 and TRBJ1-2): DAGVTQSPTHLIKTRGQQVTLRCSPKSGHDTVSWYQQALGQGPQFIFQYYEEEERQRGNFPDRFSGHQFPNYSSELNVNALLLGDSALYLCASSGDRGQGYTFGSGTRLTVV.